The next 26 T cell receptor beta chains were all read from a single sample in a study of shared clonotypes between healthy human individuals. TCRdb keeps only in-frame clones here, not all; method: immunoSEQ multiplex PCR. The table has a few hundred thousand clones, approximately 80% seen once. The sample taken for sequencing was PBMCs. The source of these receptors is a woman aged 40 to 55 in good health. Some clones in this sample may be carry-over from other donors' samples.

The rearrangement joins TRBV10-2 to TRBJ2-7, with TRBD2 identical over 8 bases. Germline V gene data show CDR1 as WSHSY and CDR2 as SAAADI. The CDR3 consists of 15 residues. Trimming took 8 bases from V and 0 from J; bases not matched to a gene: 9. CDR3: CASLEKRGLSYEQYF. The CDR3 coding sequence is TGCGCCAGCTTGGAAAAGCGGGGGCTCTCCTACGAGCAGTACTTC.

As regards this clone: This likely comes from a read error, as the CDR3 has no conserved phenylalanine or tryptophan at its end. The chain links TRBV7-9 to TRBJ1-1; the D is unclear. This CDR3 has 16 amino acids. CDR1 and CDR2 from the germline V gene are SEHNR and FQNEAQ (reference sequence). The V and J ends lost 2 bases and 4 bases respectively, with 17 bases between them. The CDR3 DNA is TGTGCCAGCAGCTTACCGCCAATAAGGATCTCCACTGAAGCTTTCTCT. Its protein product is CASSLPPIRISTEAFS.

The V call is TRBV14, the J call TRBJ2-2; D is undetermined. Germline V gene data show CDR1 as SGHDN and CDR2 as FVKESK. The CDR3 length is 14 residues. V shed 3 bases and J shed 6 bases, with 11 bases lying between them. In DNA, the CDR3 is TGTGCCAGCAGCCAGTTGCCGGTTCCCGGGGAGCTGTTTTTT. Translation: CASSQLPVPGELFF.

The chain carries TRBV5-6 and TRBJ1-1; D might be TRBD1 (6 bases). The germline V gene encodes CDR1 SGHDT and CDR2 YYEEEE. V was shortened by 2 bases and J by 1 base, with 12 bases between the two germline ends. CDR3 length equals 15 residues. CDR3 nucleotides: TGTGCCAGCAGCTTAGGGGCGACAGGGAACACTGAAGCTTTCTTT. Its translation: CASSLGATGNTEAFF.

This sequence joins TRBV7-9 and TRBJ2-1; 11 positions match TRBD2. Germline loops: CDR1 SEHNR, CDR2 FQNEAQ (reference sequence). J lost 13 bases, V lost 3 bases, and 5 bases had no gene match. The CDR3 loop spans 13 amino acids. CDR3 in DNA: TGTGCCAGCAGCTTTGGTCGACTAGCGGGACAGTTCTTC. It translates to CASSFGRLAGQFF.

This rearrangement joins TRBV6-5 to TRBJ1-1; perhaps TRBD1 as D (6 bases). Trimming pared 6 bases from V and 3 bases from J, leaving 8 bases between. The CDR3 consists of 12 residues. Germline V gene sequence: CDR1 MNHEY, CDR2 SVGAGI. The CDR3 nucleotides are TGTGCCAGCAGGAGGGGGGACACTGAAGCTTTCTTT. This encodes CASRRGDTEAFF.

The CDR3 sequence is CASSPNLQNEQYF. The CDR3 bases are TGTGCCAGCAGCCCCAACTTACAGAACGAGCAGTACTTC. The rearrangement joins TRBV9 to TRBJ2-7; D call uncertain. The germline gives CDR1 SGDLS, CDR2 YYNGEE. V lost 4 bases and J lost 5, with 13 bases in between. This CDR3 contains 13 residues.

Note on this clone: Since a far larger clone is one base different, this is likely a read error. The chain has TRBV30 and TRBJ1-2; TRBD1 is a possible D gene (6 bases). This CDR3 spans 14 amino acids. CDR1 is GTSNPN and CDR2 is SVGIG in the germline V gene (reference sequence). Trimming stripped 6 bases from V and 4 bases from J, with 18 bases between. The CDR3 DNA is TGTGCCTGTAGACAGGAGGCCCCCTTCTATGGCTACACCTTC. Translation gives CACRQEAPFYGYTF.

This chain joins TRBV12-2 and TRBJ1-1. TRBV12-2 is classified as a pseudogene. This CDR3 is built from 12 residues. The CDR3 protein is CASRLVGAEAFF. The CDR3 DNA reads TGTGCAAGTCGCTTAGTGGGGGCTGAAGCTTTCTTT.

The chain links TRBV6-5 to TRBJ1-1; 8 bases line up with TRBD1. Germline V lookup: CDR1 MNHEY, CDR2 SVGAGI. Losses at the gene ends were 4 bases for V and 0 bases for J; bases not matched to a gene: 4. This CDR3 region has 15 residues. Here the CDR3 reads CASSWTGKLNTEAFF. DNA for the CDR3: TGTGCCAGCAGTTGGACAGGGAAATTGAACACTGAAGCTTTCTTT.

The rearrangement links TRBV5-1 to TRBJ2-7; TRBD2 matches at 9 bases. Trimming removed 4 bases from V and 2 bases from J; junction bases left unmatched: 7. The V gene's germline CDR1 is SGHRS and CDR2 YFSETQ. CDR3 size: 15 residues. The CDR3: CASSLETSGPYEQYF. In nucleotides, the CDR3 is TGCGCCAGCAGCCTGGAGACTAGCGGACCCTACGAGCAGTACTTC.

The chain links TRBV28 to TRBJ1-2, with TRBD1 matching 7 bases. CDR3 length: 14 amino acids. Trimming cost V 9 bases and J 1 base; bases outside gene matches: 8. The V gene's germline CDR1 is MDHEN and CDR2 SYDVKM. CDR3 in DNA: TGTGCCAGTGGTGGGACAGTAATTAACTATGGCTACACCTTC. It is translated as CASGGTVINYGYTF.

A remark on this clone: A far bigger clonotype differs at one base, so this is likely a read error. The chain employs TRBV5-4 and TRBJ2-4, with D possibly called TRBD1 or TRBD2 (5 bases each). The CDR3 sequence is 15 residues long. CDR1 and CDR2 from the germline V gene are SGHNT and YYREEE (reference sequence). Trimming cost V 1 base and J 1 base, with 9 bases left between them. The CDR3 DNA reads TGTGCCAGCAGCTTGAGAGGGGCCGCCAAAAACATTCAGTACTTC. It codes for CASSLRGAAKNIQYF.

Of note for this clone: Likely a read error: the CDR3 ends without its conserved phenylalanine or tryptophan. The gene calls are TRBV30 and TRBJ2-7; D possibly corresponds to TRBD2 (6 bases). The germline V gene encodes CDR1 GTSNPN and CDR2 SVGIG (reference sequence). This CDR3 is built from 11 residues. The V end lost 0 bases, the J end lost 6 bases, and 6 bases lay between the germline ends. The CDR3 sequence is CAWSVGGEQYS. The CDR3 DNA reads as TGTGCCTGGAGTGTCGGGGGCGAGCAGTACTCC.

This clone was seen ten or more times. The chain has TRBV11-2 and TRBJ2-7; D tentatively fits TRBD1 or TRBD2 (6 bases each). This CDR3 is built from 16 residues. Trimming stripped 5 bases from V and 0 bases from J, with 17 bases between. Germline CDR1 reads SGHAT; CDR2 reads FQNNGV. The CDR3 is CASSPWGATSSYEQYF. The CDR3 DNA sequence: TGTGCCAGCAGCCCATGGGGGGCCACCAGCTCCTACGAGCAGTACTTC.

This rearrangement joins TRBV9 to TRBJ1-2; 11 bases line up with TRBD1. Germline V gene data show CDR1 as SGDLS and CDR2 as YYNGEE. V lost 3 bases to trimming and J lost 5 bases; unmatched junction nucleotides: 6. The length of the CDR3 is 15 residues. In DNA, the CDR3 is TGTGCCAGCAGCGGAGGACAGGGGGCAGGGTATGGCTACACCTTC. It specifies CASSGGQGAGYGYTF. Full variable domain (rest looked up from reference TRBV9 and TRBJ1-2): DSGVTQTPKHLITATGQRVTLRCSPRSGDLSVYWYQQSLDQGLQFLIQYYNGEERAKGNILERFSAQQFPDLHSELNLSSLELGDSALYFCASSGGQGAGYGYTFGSGTRLTVV.

The chain uses TRBV27 and TRBJ2-1; 8 nucleotides match TRBD1. V lost 2 bases and J lost 9; bases outside the gene matches: 9. Germline V gives CDR1 MNHEY, CDR2 SMNVEV (reference sequence). The CDR3 is made up of 15 amino acids. Here the CDR3 reads CASSLTGQANAEQFF. CDR3 bases: TGTGCCAGCAGTTTAACGGGACAGGCCAATGCTGAGCAGTTCTTC.

V is TRBV6-5 and J is TRBJ2-2; tentatively, D is TRBD2 (5 bases). The CDR3 covers 14 residues. Trimming removed 5 bases from V and 4 bases from J, with 11 bases in between. CDR1 MNHEY and CDR2 SVGAGI come from the germline V gene. CDR3 protein: CASSLRDTTGELFF. The CDR3 DNA sequence: TGTGCCAGCAGTCTCCGGGATACCACCGGGGAGCTGTTTTTT.

This clone has only a few counts. Different DNA sequences within this sample yield the same CDR3. The CDR3 loop is CASSLSGGEQFF. The CDR3 nucleotides are TGTGCCAGCAGCTTATCCGGGGGTGAGCAGTTCTTC. The chain carries TRBV7-9 and TRBJ2-1; D might be TRBD2 (6 bases). The CDR3 consists of 12 residues. V lost 2 bases and J 9 bases, leaving 8 bases between the germline ends. The V gene's germline CDR1 is SEHNR and CDR2 FQNEAQ (reference sequence).

This clone was seen a handful of times. This chain joins TRBV7-2 and TRBJ2-5; either TRBD1 or TRBD2 may supply D (6 bases each). The DNA end favors TRBJ2-7, so the J call may be wrong. From germline, CDR1 is SGHTA and CDR2 FQGNSA. The CDR3 is 13 amino acids. CDR3 residues: CASNAGHLYEQYF. CDR3 bases: TGTGCCAGCAACGCGGGACACCTTTACGAGCAGTACTTC.

Worth noting for this clone: A much larger clonotype is one base distant, so this may be a read error. The chain combines TRBV5-6 with TRBJ2-7, with D tentatively TRBD1 or TRBD2 (5 bases each). CDR3 length equals 16 residues. V shed 7 bases and J shed 1 base, with 21 bases lying between them. CDR1 is SGHDT, CDR2 YYEEEE, per germline. Here the CDR3 reads CASGTLRGRTSYEQYF. In DNA, the CDR3 is TGTGCCAGCGGTACGCTCCGGGGCAGGACGTCCTACGAGCAGTACTTC. Filled out from reference TRBV5-6 and TRBJ2-7, the complete variable domain reads DAGVTQSPTHLIKTRGQQVTLRCSPKSGHDTVSWYQQALGQGPQFIFQYYEEEERQRGNFPDRFSGHQFPNYSSELNVNALLLGDSALYLCASGTLRGRTSYEQYFGPGTRLTVT.

The rearrangement uses TRBV7-3 and TRBJ2-3, with unresolved D. Germline CDR1 and CDR2: SGHTA and FQGTGA. The CDR3 totals 14 residues. Trimming took 5 bases from V and 0 from J, leaving 9 bases between them. The CDR3 DNA follows: TGTGCCAGCAGCCTATCGGGTAGCACAGATACGCAGTATTTT. Translated: CASSLSGSTDTQYF.

The rearrangement uses TRBV18 and TRBJ2-1; the match to TRBD2 covers 10 bases. V was pared by 5 bases and J by 5 bases, with 6 bases of the junction left unmatched. Looked up from germline, CDR1 is KGHSH and CDR2 is LQKENI. This CDR3 is 15 amino acids long. CDR3 DNA sequence: TGTGCCAGCTCAAGTAGCGGGGGGTTTGACAATGAGCAGTTCTTC. Translating it yields CASSSSGGFDNEQFF.

The chain links TRBV7-3 to TRBJ2-3; 12 bases agree with TRBD2. The V gene's germline CDR1 is SGHTA and CDR2 FQGTGA. CDR3 length equals 14 residues. J lost 8 bases, V lost 5 bases, and 5 bases had no gene match. The CDR3 is CASSATSGRSTQYF. The CDR3 nucleotides are TGTGCCAGCAGCGCCACTAGCGGGAGGTCTACGCAGTATTTT. Using reference TRBV7-3 and TRBJ2-3 for the parts outside the CDR3, the full variable domain is GAGVSQTPSNKVTEKGKYVELRCDPISGHTALYWYRQSLGQGPEFLIYFQGTGAADDSGLPNDRFFAVRPEGSVSTLKIQRTERGDSAVYLCASSATSGRSTQYFGPGTRLTVL.

Regarding this clone: This sample includes further DNA sequences coding for the same CDR3. This rearrangement joins TRBV5-1 to TRBJ2-7; 7 bases match TRBD1. CDR3 size: 14 residues. The germline V gene has CDR1 SGHRS and CDR2 YFSETQ. The V and J ends lost 4 bases and 0 bases, in that order; junction bases with no gene match: 4. In DNA form, the CDR3 reads TGCGCCAGCAGCCCGACAGGGAGCTCCTACGAGCAGTACTTC. Translation: CASSPTGSSYEQYF.

V usage is TRBV7-9 and J usage is TRBJ2-2, with D maybe TRBD1 (6 bases). Deletions cut 1 base from V and 0 bases from J, with 6 bases between. Germline lookup yields CDR1 SEHNR and CDR2 FQNEAQ (reference sequence). This CDR3 is built from 15 residues. CDR3 coding DNA: TGTGCCAGCAGCTTAGGGACAGCGAACACCGGGGAGCTGTTTTTT. Its translation is CASSLGTANTGELFF.